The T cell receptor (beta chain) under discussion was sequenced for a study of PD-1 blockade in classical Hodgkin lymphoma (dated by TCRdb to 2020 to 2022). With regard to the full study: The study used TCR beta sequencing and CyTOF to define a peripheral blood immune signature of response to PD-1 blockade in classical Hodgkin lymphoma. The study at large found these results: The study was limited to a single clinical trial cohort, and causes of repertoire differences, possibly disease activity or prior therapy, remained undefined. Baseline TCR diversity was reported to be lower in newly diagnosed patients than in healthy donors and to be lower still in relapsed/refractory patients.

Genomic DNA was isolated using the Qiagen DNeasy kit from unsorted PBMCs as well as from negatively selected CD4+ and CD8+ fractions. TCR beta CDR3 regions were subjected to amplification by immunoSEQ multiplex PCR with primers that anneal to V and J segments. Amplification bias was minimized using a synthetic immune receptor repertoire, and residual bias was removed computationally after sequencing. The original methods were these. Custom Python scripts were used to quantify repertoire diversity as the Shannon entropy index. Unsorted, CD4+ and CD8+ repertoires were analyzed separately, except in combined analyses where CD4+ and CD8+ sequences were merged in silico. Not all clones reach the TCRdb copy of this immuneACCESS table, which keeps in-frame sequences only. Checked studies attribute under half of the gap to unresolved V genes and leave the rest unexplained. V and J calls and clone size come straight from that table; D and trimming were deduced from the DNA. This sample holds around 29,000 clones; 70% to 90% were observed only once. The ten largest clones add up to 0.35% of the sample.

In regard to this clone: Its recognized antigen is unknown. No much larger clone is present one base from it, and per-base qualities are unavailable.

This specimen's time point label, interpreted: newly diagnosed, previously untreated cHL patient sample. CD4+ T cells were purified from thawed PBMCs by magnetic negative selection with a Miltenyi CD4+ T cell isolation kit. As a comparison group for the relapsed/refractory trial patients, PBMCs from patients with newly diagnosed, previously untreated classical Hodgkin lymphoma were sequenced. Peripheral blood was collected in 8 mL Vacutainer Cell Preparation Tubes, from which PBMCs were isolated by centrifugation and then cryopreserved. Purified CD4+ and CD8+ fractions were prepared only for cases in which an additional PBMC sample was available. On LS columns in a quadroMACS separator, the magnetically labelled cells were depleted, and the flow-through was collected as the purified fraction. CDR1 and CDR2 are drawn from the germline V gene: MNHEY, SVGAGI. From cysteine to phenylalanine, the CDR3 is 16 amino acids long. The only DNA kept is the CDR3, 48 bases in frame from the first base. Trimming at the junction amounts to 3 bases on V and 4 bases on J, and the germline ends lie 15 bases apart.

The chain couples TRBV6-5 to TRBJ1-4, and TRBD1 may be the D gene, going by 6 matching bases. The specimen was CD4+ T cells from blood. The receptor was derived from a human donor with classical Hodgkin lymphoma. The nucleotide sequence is TGTGCCAGCAGTTATTCTCAGGGGACGATTAATGAAAAACTGTTTTTT. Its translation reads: CASSYSQGTINEKLFF.